The next 9 T cell receptor beta chains were all read from a single sample in a study of blood T cells in healthy people across ages. A J-beta primer mix and a sample-barcoded 5' primer were used in a second PCR of roughly 6 to 11 cycles. TCRdb re-called the 5' RACE reads through MiXCR, storing one row per CDR3 protein. The table has roughly 500,000 distinct CDR3 sequences, 25% to 30% seen once; the top ten hold roughly 20%. Sequences were obtained from blood. The receptors originated from a woman aged 70-85 years in good health.

There are many counts of this clonotype. The chain links TRBV7-2 to TRBJ2-1; D possibly corresponds to TRBD1 (5 bases). The ends were cut back, 5 bases at V and 8 bases at J, with 22 bases in the middle. The CDR3 runs to 16 residues. CDR1 SGHTA and CDR2 FQGNSA come from the germline V gene. CDR3 sequence reads: CASSLRGVGVADEQFF. In nucleotides, the CDR3 is TGTGCCAGCAGCCTAAGGGGCGTAGGAGTGGCGGATGAGCAGTTCTTC.

This clonotype was recorded only once. The chain combines TRBV4-3 with TRBJ2-2; TRBD2 aligns across 11 bases. Germline V gene sequence: CDR1 LGHNA, CDR2 YSLEER. V lost 4 bases to trimming and J lost 6 bases; unmatched junction nucleotides: 7. The CDR3 runs 16 residues. CDR3 DNA sequence: TGCGCCAGCAGCCCCCATCAACTAGCGGGGGCCGGGGAGCTGTTTTTT. It translates to CASSPHQLAGAGELFF.

The chain joins TRBV29-1 to TRBJ2-7; D gene unclear. Looked up from germline, CDR1 is SQVTM and CDR2 is ANQGSEA. V gave up 3 bases and J gave up 0 bases, with 6 bases separating them. The CDR3 contains 12 residues. The CDR3 DNA is TGCAGCGTTGAGTCGACCTCCTACGAGCAGTACTTC. The encoded protein is CSVESTSYEQYF.

The gene calls are TRBV6-2 or TRBV6-3 and TRBJ1-4; the D gene is possibly TRBD1 (5 bases). The CDR3 contains 15 residues. In germline, CDR1 is MNHEY, CDR2 SVGEGT. With 6 bases removed from V and 3 bases from J, the gap between germline ends came to 14 bases. CDR3: CASSDRGGPNEKLFF. For the CDR3, the DNA is TGTGCCAGCAGCGATCGGGGGGGACCTAATGAAAAACTGTTTTTT.

The chain is built from TRBV4-1 and TRBJ2-2; 9 positions agree with TRBD2. Germline V gene lookup returns CDR1 MGHRA and CDR2 YSYEKL. This CDR3 spans 19 amino acids. With 0 bases clipped from V and 9 bases from J, the junction kept 17 bases outside the gene matches. CDR3: CASSQDLASGTLGGRELFF. The CDR3 DNA reads as TGCGCCAGCAGCCAAGATTTAGCTAGCGGGACTTTGGGAGGAAGGGAGCTGTTTTTT.

This clonotype was recorded a few times. The rearrangement links TRBV6-5 to TRBJ2-5; no clear D gene. CDR1 and CDR2 from the germline V gene are MNHEY and SVGAGI. The ends were cut back, 6 bases at V and 11 bases at J, with 25 bases in the middle. The CDR3 consists of 15 residues. CDR3 amino acids: CASRLRPSYPFEQYF. CDR3 sequence (DNA): TGTGCCAGCAGACTTCGGCCCTCCTACCCTTTTGAGCAGTACTTC.

This chain links TRBV10-3 with TRBJ1-5, with 9 positions matching TRBD1. The junction had 6 bases not matched to a gene; V was cut back by 3 bases and J by 6 bases. This CDR3 has 15 amino acids. Germline V gene sequence: CDR1 ENHRY, CDR2 SYGVKD. The CDR3 DNA reads as TGTGCCATCAGTGAAGGGACAGGGAGGGTTCAGCCCCAGCATTTT. Translation: CAISEGTGRVQPQHF.

The V and J genes are TRBV20-1 and TRBJ2-2; TRBD2 agrees at 16 bases. This CDR3 region has 15 residues. CDR1 and CDR2 from the germline V gene are DFQATT and SNEGSKA (reference sequence). Losses at the gene ends were 5 bases for V and 7 bases for J; bases not matched to a gene: 4. CDR3 DNA sequence: TGCAGTGCTGGGACTAGCGGGGGGGCCGGCGGGGAGCTGTTTTTT. Translating it yields CSAGTSGGAGGELFF.

The rearrangement joins TRBV6-2 or TRBV6-3 to TRBJ2-5; 8 nucleotides align to TRBD1. The J call is doubtful: the DNA matches TRBJ2-7 better. CDR3 length: 16 amino acids. Germline V lookup: CDR1 MNHEY, CDR2 SVGEGT. CDR3 protein: CASRTQGAGAEREQYF. The CDR3 region has the DNA TGTGCCAGCAGAACCCAGGGGGCCGGTGCAGAACGCGAGCAGTACTTC.